One and the same sample provided the 19 T cell receptor beta chains below, sequenced in a study of blood T cell repertoires in COVID-19. The repertoire was sequenced with immunoSEQ multiplex PCR; TCRdb's copy has only in-frame clones and lacks some. The table has around 64,000 clones, roughly two thirds seen once; the top ten hold 51%. Sample: PBMCs or T cells enriched from blood (not recorded which). The receptors derive from an older woman who had been exposed to COVID-19.

The chain recombines TRBV30 with TRBJ1-5; weak D call: TRBD1 (6 bases). The V and J ends lost 5 bases and 4 bases respectively, with 12 bases between them. The CDR3 sequence is 13 residues long. Germline V CDR1 and CDR2: GTSNPN, SVGIG (reference sequence). The CDR3 sequence is CAWCTGNNQPQHF. CDR3 in DNA: TGTGCCTGGTGTACAGGGAATAATCAGCCCCAGCATTTT.

This clone was detected once. The chain recombines TRBV29-1 with TRBJ2-3; TRBD2 is a possible D gene (5 bases). The germline V gene has CDR1 SQVTM and CDR2 ANQGSEA. Trimming pared 5 bases from V and 0 bases from J, leaving 12 bases between. The CDR3 has 14 amino acids. In DNA form, the CDR3 reads TGCAGCGTTAGTCTCGCTAGCAGCACAGATACGCAGTATTTT. Residues: CSVSLASSTDTQYF.

The chain has TRBV18 and TRBJ1-1, with 7 bases aligning to TRBD1. The CDR3 sequence is 13 residues long. Germline trimming cut 3 bases from V and 6 bases from J; bases unmatched to any gene: 4. Per germline, CDR1 KGHSH and CDR2 LQKENI. CDR3 coding DNA: TGTGCCAGCTCACCTGACAGGGCGGCTGAAGCTTTCTTT. Protein: CASSPDRAAEAFF.

The CDR3 reads CASSPGQVVSYNSPLHF. The DNA for the CDR3 is TGTGCCAGCAGCCCAGGACAGGTGGTCTCCTATAATTCACCCCTCCACTTT. The chain carries TRBV7-2 and TRBJ1-6; 7 bases agree with TRBD1. The CDR3 contains 17 residues. The germline CDR1 and CDR2 sequences are SGHTA and FQGNSA. V lost 5 bases and J lost 0; bases outside the gene matches: 7.

This clone has more than one count but fewer than ten. The gene calls are TRBV7-3 and TRBJ1-5; perhaps TRBD1 as D (6 bases). Trimming stripped 3 bases from V and 6 bases from J, with 9 bases between. The germline gives CDR1 SGHTA, CDR2 FQGTGA. The CDR3 has 13 amino acids. Written as DNA, the CDR3 is TGTGCCAGCAGCTTGAAAGGGGGTCAGCCCCAGCATTTT. Amino acids: CASSLKGGQPQHF.

This rearrangement joins TRBV2 to TRBJ2-6; D is unresolved. Germline V lookup: CDR1 SNHLY, CDR2 FYNNEI. Trimming removed 1 base from V and 0 bases from J, with 13 bases in between. CDR3 length: 18 amino acids. The CDR3 spells CASSEGPGRVSGANVLTF. CDR3 coding DNA: TGTGCCAGCAGTGAAGGGCCCGGTCGGGTCTCTGGGGCCAACGTCCTGACTTTC.

The chain joins TRBV4-1 to TRBJ1-1, with D possibly matching TRBD1 (6 bases). Germline values: CDR1 MGHRA, CDR2 YSYEKL. The CDR3 spans 15 residues. The V gene lost 4 bases and the J gene lost 3 bases, with 15 bases spanning the gap. This CDR3 reads CASSPAGGLHTEAFF. CDR3 bases: TGCGCCAGCAGCCCCGCTGGGGGCCTTCACACTGAAGCTTTCTTT.

This clone was found once. The chain couples TRBV18 to TRBJ1-5, with 8 nucleotides matching TRBD1. Germline V gene lookup returns CDR1 KGHSH and CDR2 LQKENI. V dropped 5 bases and J dropped 5; count of bases not matched to a gene: 8. This CDR3 has 15 residues. This CDR3 reads CASSSDRATYQPQHF. CDR3 nucleotide sequence: TGTGCCAGCTCATCGGACAGGGCCACCTATCAGCCCCAGCATTTT.

This clone was counted at least ten times. The chain employs TRBV4-1 and TRBJ1-1; D is undetermined. The CDR3 has 13 amino acids. The germline CDR1 and CDR2 sequences are MGHRA and YSYEKL. Trimming left V 5 bases short and J 4 bases short, with 11 bases between. Here the CDR3 reads CASSVEEATEAFF. CDR3 DNA sequence: TGCGCCAGCAGCGTCGAGGAAGCCACTGAAGCTTTCTTT.

The chain combines TRBV5-5 with TRBJ2-5; 7 nucleotides line up with TRBD1. CDR3 length equals 16 residues. Germline CDR1 and CDR2: SGHKS and YYEKEE (reference sequence). The trim removed 3 bases at V and 4 bases at J, leaving 12 bases unmatched. CDR3 in DNA: TGTGCCAGCAGCTCCCGGAACAGGGGAAGAGGAGAGACCCAGTACTTC. It translates to CASSSRNRGRGETQYF.

The chain recombines TRBV24-1 with TRBJ2-5; 10 nucleotides agree with TRBD1. CDR3 size: 15 residues. Trimming cost V 4 bases and J 5 bases; bases outside gene matches: 6. Germline V CDR1 and CDR2: KGHDR, SFDVKD. The CDR3 protein is CATSDPTGGAETQYF. The CDR3 DNA reads TGTGCCACCAGTGACCCGACAGGGGGCGCCGAGACCCAGTACTTC.

This clone was counted at least ten times. The chain is built from TRBV24-1 and TRBJ2-7; 7 bases map to TRBD1. V dropped 4 bases and J dropped 1; count of bases not matched to a gene: 6. The CDR3 totals 15 residues. Germline V lookup: CDR1 KGHDR, CDR2 SFDVKD. The CDR3 region has the DNA TGTGCCACCAGTGACCCTAGACAGGGTTCCTACGAGCAGTACTTC. Translating gives CATSDPRQGSYEQYF.

J is TRBJ1-2 and V is TRBV19, with TRBD1 identical over 8 bases. Unmatched junction bases numbered 16, after V lost 8 bases and J lost 8 bases. CDR3 length equals 15 residues. Germline lookup yields CDR1 LNHDA and CDR2 SQIVND (reference sequence). The CDR3 reads CASQTGDRTTGGYTF. For the CDR3, the DNA is TGTGCCAGTCAAACCGGGGACAGGACCACGGGGGGCTACACCTTC.

The genes are TRBV6-1 and TRBJ1-1; D is unclear. V was cut by 3 bases and J by 0 bases, with 8 bases left in between. The CDR3 length is 14 residues. Germline lookup yields CDR1 MNHNS and CDR2 SASEGT. CDR3 coding DNA: TGTGCCAGCAGTGATCAACAGTTGAACACTGAAGCTTTCTTT. Its translation: CASSDQQLNTEAFF.

The V gene is TRBV30, the J gene TRBJ1-1; no clear D gene. The V end lost 3 bases, the J end lost 4 bases, and 9 bases lay between the germline ends. The CDR3 runs to 12 residues. Germline values: CDR1 GTSNPN, CDR2 SVGIG (reference sequence). CDR3 sequence (DNA): TGTGCCTGGAGACGAAGAGGCACTGAAGCTTTCTTT. Residues: CAWRRRGTEAFF.

V gene TRBV11-2 combines with J gene TRBJ2-2; 9 bases map to TRBD2. CDR1 is SGHAT and CDR2 is FQNNGV in the germline V gene. The CDR3 loop spans 15 amino acids. V shed 5 bases, J shed 3 bases, and the junction held 4 bases outside the gene matches. This CDR3 is CASSLSGRDTGELFF. The CDR3 bases are TGTGCCAGCAGCCTTAGCGGGAGAGACACCGGGGAGCTGTTTTTT.

The V gene is TRBV19, the J gene TRBJ2-7, with 7 bases that match TRBD2. This CDR3 is built from 15 residues. Germline V lookup: CDR1 LNHDA, CDR2 SQIVND (reference sequence). V shed 3 bases and J 3 bases; nucleotides not matched to a gene: 8. The CDR3 coding sequence is TGTGCCAGTAGTATCTCAGCGGGGAGCGTCTACGAGCAGTACTTC. Translated, it gives CASSISAGSVYEQYF.

Ten or more counts support this clone. V gene TRBV19 combines with J gene TRBJ2-7, with a possible D match to TRBD1 (5 bases). V lost 4 bases to trimming and J lost 0 bases, with 16 bases between them. Germline loops: CDR1 LNHDA, CDR2 SQIVND (reference sequence). This CDR3 has 16 residues. DNA of the CDR3: TGTGCCAGTAGTAATCCAGGACAAGTTGGCTCCTACGAGCAGTACTTC. Residues: CASSNPGQVGSYEQYF.

The chain links TRBV28 to TRBJ1-3; possibly TRBD1 for D (6 bases). The CDR3 spans 15 residues. Germline CDR1 MDHEN, CDR2 SYDVKM. V dropped 1 base and J dropped 4 bases, with 11 bases sitting between them. The CDR3 DNA follows: TGTGCCAGCAGTTTATTCTCCCAGGGGGGAAACACCATATATTTT. This encodes CASSLFSQGGNTIYF.